This entry is about one TCR beta chain. The sample comes from a study of OX40 agonist ivuxolimab in advanced cancers. Study details: Dose-escalation patients suffered from hepatocellular carcinoma, melanoma, renal cell or head and neck cancer.

The trim removed 4 bases at V and 3 bases at J, leaving 4 bases unmatched. The CDR3 loop spans 15 amino acids. Germline V gene sequence: CDR1 SGHVS, CDR2 FQNEAQ. Data came from immunoSEQ multiplex PCR; TCRdb stores just in-frame clones and leaves some out. The sample yields 50,000 to 70,000 clones, about 83% seen once. The clonotype originates from an adult with an advanced solid tumor such as melanoma, head and neck, liver or kidney cancer. This material consisted of CD4+ or CD8+ T cells sorted from blood, taken in a trial of the OX40 agonist ivuxolimab. The J gene is TRBJ2-5, the V gene TRBV7-8; 11 positions match TRBD2. The DNA of the CDR3 is TGTGCCAGCAGCTCTACTAGCGGGAGAAAAGAGACCCAGTACTTC. It encodes CASSSTSGRKETQYF.